The clone carrying this T cell receptor (beta chain) was recorded many times. Antigen unknown. This specimen belongs to a study of early T cells in non-severe SARS-CoV-2 infection. Study details: The input, bulk RNA from unsorted whole blood, was sequenced, and chains were unpaired. Whole-study results and caveats: Sequences matched to VDJdb favored anti-spike CD8 responses, while private and CD4 specificities were missed.

The CDR3 contains 11 residues. V lost 4 bases, J lost 8 bases, and 8 bases lay in between. Individual cDNA molecules were tagged with unique molecular identifiers. TCRdb re-called the 5' RACE reads through MiXCR, storing one row per CDR3 protein. The sample carries about 98,000 distinct CDR3 sequences, about an eighth recorded once. The sample comprised whole blood. This rearrangement joins TRBV12-3 or TRBV12-4 to TRBJ1-2; TRBD1 might be the D (5 bases). The source of this sequence is an adult who was a healthcare worker with PCR-confirmed SARS-CoV-2 infection or an uninfected control (not recorded which). The CDR3 spells CASSSGKGYTF. For the CDR3, the DNA is TGTGCCAGCAGTTCAGGGAAGGGCTACACCTTC.